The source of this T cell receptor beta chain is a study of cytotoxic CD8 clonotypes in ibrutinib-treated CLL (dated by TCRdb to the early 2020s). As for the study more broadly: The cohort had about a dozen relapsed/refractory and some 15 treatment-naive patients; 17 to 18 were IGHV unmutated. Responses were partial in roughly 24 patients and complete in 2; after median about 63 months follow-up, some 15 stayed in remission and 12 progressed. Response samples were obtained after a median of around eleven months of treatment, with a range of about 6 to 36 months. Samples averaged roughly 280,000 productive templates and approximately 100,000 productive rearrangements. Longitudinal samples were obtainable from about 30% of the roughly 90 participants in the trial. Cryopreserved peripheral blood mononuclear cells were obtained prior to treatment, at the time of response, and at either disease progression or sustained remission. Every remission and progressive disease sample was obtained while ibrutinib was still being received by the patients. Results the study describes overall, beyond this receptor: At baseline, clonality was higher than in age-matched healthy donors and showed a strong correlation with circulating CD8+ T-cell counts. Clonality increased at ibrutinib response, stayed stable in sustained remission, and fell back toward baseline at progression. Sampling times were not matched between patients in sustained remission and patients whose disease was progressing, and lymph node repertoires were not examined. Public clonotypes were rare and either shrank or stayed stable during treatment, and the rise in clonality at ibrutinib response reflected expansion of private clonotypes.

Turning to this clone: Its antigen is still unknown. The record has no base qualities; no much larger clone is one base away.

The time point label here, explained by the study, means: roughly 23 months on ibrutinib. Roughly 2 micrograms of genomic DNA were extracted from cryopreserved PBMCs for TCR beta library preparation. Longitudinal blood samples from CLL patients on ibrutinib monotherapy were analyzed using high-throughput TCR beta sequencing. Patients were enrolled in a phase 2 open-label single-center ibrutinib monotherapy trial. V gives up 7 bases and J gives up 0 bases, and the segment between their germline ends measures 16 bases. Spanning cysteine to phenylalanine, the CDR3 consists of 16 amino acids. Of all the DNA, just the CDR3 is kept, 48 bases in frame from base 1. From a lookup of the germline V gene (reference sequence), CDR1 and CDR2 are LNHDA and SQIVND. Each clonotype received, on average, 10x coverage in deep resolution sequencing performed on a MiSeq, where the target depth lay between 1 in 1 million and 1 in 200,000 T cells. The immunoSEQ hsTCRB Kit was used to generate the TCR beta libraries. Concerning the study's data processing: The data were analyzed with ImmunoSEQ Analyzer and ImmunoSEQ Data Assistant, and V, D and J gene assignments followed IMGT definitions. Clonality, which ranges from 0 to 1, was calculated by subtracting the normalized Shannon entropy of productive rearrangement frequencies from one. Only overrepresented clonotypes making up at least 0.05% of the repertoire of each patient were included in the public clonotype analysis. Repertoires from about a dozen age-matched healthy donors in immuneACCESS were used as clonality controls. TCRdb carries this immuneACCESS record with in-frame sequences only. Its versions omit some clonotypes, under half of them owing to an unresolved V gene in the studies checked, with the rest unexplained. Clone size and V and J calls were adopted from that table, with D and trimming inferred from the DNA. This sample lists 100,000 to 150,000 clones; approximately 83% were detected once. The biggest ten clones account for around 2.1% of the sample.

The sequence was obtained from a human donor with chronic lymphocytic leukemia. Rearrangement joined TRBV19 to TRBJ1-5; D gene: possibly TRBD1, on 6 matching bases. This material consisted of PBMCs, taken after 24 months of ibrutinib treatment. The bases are TGTGCCAGTACCTTCTCGGGGGCTTATAGCAATCAGCCCCAGCATTTT. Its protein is CASTFSGAYSNQPQHF.